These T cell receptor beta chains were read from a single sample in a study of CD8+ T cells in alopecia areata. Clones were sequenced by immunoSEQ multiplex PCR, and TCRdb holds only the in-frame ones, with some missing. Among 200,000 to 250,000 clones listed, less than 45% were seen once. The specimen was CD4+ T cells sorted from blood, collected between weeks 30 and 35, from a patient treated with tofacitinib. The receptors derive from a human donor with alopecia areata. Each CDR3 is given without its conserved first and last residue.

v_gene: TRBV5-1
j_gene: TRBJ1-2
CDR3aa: ASSTDGRYGYT

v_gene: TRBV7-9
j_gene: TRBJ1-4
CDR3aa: ASSLTGGGEKLF

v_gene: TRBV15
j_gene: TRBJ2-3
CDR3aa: ATSRESLAGGPDTQY

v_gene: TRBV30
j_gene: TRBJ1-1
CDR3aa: AWSPGQGANTEAF

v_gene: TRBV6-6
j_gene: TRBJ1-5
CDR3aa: ASSPDLPQTQH

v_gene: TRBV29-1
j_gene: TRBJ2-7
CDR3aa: SVISGIHSYEQY

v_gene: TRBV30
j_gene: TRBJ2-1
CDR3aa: AWARGGLDEQF

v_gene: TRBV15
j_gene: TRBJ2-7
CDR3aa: ATNEGTPKAYEQY

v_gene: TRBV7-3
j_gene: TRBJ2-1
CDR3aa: ASSSPGLAGSSSYNEQF

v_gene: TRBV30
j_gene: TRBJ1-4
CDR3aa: AWSGDGFYEKLF

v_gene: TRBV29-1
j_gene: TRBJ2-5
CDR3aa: SVEGGRLETQY

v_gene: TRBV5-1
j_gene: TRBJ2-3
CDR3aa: ASSIARQGGAVWY

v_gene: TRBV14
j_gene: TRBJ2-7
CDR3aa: ASRALPYTDEQY

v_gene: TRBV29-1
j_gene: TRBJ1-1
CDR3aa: SVPGGGYGTEAF

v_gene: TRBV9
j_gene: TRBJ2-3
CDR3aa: ASQAGQGFTDTQY

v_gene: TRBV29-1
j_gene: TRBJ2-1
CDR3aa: SVEARVTRSSYNEQF

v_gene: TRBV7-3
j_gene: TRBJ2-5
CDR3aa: ASSPNGPKETQY

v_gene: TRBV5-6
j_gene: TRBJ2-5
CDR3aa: ASSAGQGKY

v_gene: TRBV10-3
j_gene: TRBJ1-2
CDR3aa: AISEGTGKYYGYT

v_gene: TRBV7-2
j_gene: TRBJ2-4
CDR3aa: ASSSPTIAKNIQY

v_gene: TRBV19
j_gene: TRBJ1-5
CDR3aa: ASNPDRVPNQPQH

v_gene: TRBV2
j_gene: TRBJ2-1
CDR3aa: ASSEQNNEQF

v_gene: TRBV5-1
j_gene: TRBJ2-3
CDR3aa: ASSLGQAPDTQY

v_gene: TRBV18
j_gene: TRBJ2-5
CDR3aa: ASSPPSALRETQY

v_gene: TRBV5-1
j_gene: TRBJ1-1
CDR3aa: ASRQDRNTEAF

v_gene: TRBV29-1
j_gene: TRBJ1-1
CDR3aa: SHQRGVRAF

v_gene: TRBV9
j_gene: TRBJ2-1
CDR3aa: ASSPRTADLSEQF

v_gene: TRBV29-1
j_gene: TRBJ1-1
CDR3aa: SVNRATEAF

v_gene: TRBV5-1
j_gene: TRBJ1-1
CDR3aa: ASSRDRQGAEAF

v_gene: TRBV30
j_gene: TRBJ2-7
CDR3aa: AGTRTGGLAGQY

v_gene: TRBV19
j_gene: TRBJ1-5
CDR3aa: ASMGLSNQPQH

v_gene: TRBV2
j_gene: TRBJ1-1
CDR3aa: ASSGMAEAF

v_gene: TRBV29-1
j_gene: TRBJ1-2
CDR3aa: SALQGGLYGYT

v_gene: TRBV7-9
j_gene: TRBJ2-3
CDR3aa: ASSLGTGLSTDTQY

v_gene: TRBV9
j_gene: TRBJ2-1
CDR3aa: ASSVVSSSSYNEQF

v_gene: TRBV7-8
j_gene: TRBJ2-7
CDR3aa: ASSPGQGWDEQY

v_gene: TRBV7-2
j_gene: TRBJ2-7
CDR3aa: ASSLPGRRSYEQY

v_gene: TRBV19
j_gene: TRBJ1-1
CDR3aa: ASRQGWSSTEAF

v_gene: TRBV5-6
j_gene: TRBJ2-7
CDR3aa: ASSPTSGRASEQY

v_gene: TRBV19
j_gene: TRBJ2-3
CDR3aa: ASDDHTDTQY

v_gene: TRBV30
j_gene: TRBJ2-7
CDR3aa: AWRGTGGNEQY

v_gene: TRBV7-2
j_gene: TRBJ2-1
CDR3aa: ASSRGLADNEQF

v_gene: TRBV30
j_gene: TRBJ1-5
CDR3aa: AWSGQGGNQPQH

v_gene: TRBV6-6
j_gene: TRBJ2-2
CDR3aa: ASSVNTGELF

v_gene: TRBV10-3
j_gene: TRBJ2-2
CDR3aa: AISVKGTGELF

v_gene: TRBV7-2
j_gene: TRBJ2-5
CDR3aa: ASSTTSGRGEETQY

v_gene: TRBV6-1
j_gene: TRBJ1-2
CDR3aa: ASYPRGREDGYT